This TCR beta chain was identified in a study of human T cells and chemical hapten exposure. In its sample, this clonotype was seen many times. TCRdb ran MiXCR on the RACE reads and lists one entry per CDR3 protein. The sample holds roughly 46,000 distinct CDR3 sequences, approximately 4.8% seen once. Regarding time point: healthy volunteer bleed at 2 weeks. Unseparated into fractions, whole blood served as the source from which total RNA was extracted. Specimen: whole blood. The TCR sequence derives from a human donor in good health. Some clones in this sample may be carry-over from other donors' samples.

CDR3 amino acids: CASRTSGAPPGEQYF. CDR3 bases: TGTGCCAGCAGAACTTCGGGGGCCCCGCCGGGCGAGCAGTACTTC. V and J are TRBV28 and TRBJ2-7; either TRBD1 or TRBD2 may fit D (6 bases each). CDR3 size: 15 residues. Trimming left V 6 bases short and J 6 bases short, with 21 bases between. Germline assignment: CDR1 MDHEN and CDR2 SYDVKM.